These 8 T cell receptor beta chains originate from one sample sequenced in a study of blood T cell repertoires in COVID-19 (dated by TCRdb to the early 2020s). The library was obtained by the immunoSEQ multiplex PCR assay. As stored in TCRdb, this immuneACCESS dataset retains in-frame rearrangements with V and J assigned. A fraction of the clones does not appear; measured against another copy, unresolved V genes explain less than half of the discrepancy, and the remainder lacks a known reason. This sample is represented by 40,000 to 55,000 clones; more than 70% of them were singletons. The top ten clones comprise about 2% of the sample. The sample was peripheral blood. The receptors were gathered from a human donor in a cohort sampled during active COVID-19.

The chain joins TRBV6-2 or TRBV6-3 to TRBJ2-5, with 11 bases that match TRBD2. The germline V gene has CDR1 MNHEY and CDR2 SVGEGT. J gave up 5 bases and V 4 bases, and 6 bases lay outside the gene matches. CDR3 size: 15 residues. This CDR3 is CASSLIAGGLETQYF. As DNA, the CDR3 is TGTGCCAGCAGTTTGATAGCGGGAGGGCTGGAGACCCAGTACTTC.

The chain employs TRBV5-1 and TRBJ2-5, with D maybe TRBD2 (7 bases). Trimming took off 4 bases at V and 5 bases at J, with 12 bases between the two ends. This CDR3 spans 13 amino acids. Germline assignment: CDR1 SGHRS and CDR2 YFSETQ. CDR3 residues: CASSPGGSETQYF. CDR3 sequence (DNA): TGCGCCAGCAGCCCGGGGGGCTCCGAGACCCAGTACTTC.

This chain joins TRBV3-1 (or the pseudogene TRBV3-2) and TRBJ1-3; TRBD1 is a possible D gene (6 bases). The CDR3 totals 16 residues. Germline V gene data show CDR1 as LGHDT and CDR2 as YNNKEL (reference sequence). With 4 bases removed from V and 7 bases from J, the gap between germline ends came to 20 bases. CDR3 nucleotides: TGTGCCAGCAGCCCTAACACAGGGTCAGTCTTCAACACCATATATTTT. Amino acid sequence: CASSPNTGSVFNTIYF.

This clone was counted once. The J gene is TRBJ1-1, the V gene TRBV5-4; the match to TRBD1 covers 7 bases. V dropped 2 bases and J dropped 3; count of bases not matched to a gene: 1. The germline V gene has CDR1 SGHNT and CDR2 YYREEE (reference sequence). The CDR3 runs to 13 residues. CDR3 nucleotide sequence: TGTGCCAGCAGCTTTCAGGGGGACACTGAAGCTTTCTTT. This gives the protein CASSFQGDTEAFF.

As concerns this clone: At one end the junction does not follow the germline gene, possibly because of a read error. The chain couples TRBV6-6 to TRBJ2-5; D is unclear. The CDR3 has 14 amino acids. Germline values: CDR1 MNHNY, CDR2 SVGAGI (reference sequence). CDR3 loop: CAGSYSDNRETQYF. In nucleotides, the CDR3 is TGTGCCGGCAGTTACTCCGACAACAGAGAGACCCAGTACTTC.

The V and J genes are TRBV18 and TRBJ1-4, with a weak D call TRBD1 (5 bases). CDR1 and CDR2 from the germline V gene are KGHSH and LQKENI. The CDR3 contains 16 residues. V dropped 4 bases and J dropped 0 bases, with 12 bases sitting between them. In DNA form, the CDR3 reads TGTGCCAGCTCACGGGGCGAGTTTGCAACTAATGAAAAACTGTTTTTT. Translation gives CASSRGEFATNEKLFF.

CDR3 protein: CASSSGQGLGQPQHF. The CDR3 DNA reads TGTGCCAGCAGCTCCGGACAGGGGCTGGGTCAGCCCCAGCATTTT. The J gene is TRBJ1-5, the V gene TRBV6-2 or TRBV6-3; 9 bases align to TRBD1. V shed 6 bases, J shed 6 bases, and the junction held 9 bases outside the gene matches. This CDR3 region has 15 residues. Germline CDR1 MNHEY, CDR2 SVGEGT.

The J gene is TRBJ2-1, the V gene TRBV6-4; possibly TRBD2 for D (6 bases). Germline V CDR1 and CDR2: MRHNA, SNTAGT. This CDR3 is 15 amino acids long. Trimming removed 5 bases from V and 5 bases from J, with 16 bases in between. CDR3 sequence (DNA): TGTGCCAGCAGTTCAGGGAGGTCGGGGGACAATGAGCAGTTCTTC. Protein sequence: CASSSGRSGDNEQFF.